The rows below give T cell receptor beta chains drawn from one sample of a study of blood T cell repertoires in COVID-19. The table came from immunoSEQ multiplex PCR; TCRdb's copy has only in-frame clones and leaves some out. The profile covers more than 70,000 clones, with about 86% appearing a single time and approximately 19% taken by the ten largest. Material for sequencing was peripheral blood. These receptors all come from a woman of 80 years or more with acute or convalescent COVID-19. The CDR3 runs from the conserved cysteine through the conserved F or W. A D gene is named only where the DNA matches it firmly. Some rows have no size entry. The others give once, few or many, or a class for an expanded clone.

TGTGCCAGCAGCGTAGGGGGACAGTTGAACACTGAAGCTTTCTTT,CASSVGGQLNTEAFF,15,TRBD1,TRBV9,TRBJ1-1,once
TGTGCCAGCAGCCCCCCGGCAGGAGGAACTGAAGCTTTCTTT,CASSPPAGGTEAFF,14,-,TRBV9,TRBJ1-1,-
TGTGCCAGTAGTATGAGGGGGGGCCTCAATACGCAGTATTTT,CASSMRGGLNTQYF,14,-,TRBV19,TRBJ2-3,-
TGCGCCAGCAGCCGAGCCGGGACAGGGGGCAAACAAGAGACCCAGTACTTC,CASSRAGTGGKQETQYF,17,TRBD1,TRBV4-1,TRBJ2-5,-
TGTGCCAGTAGTATCGGAGCAGGGGATGTCGAGCAGTACTTC,CASSIGAGDVEQYF,14,-,TRBV19,TRBJ2-7,-
TGTGCCAGCAGTTTAAACTGGGGCTCAGGTCAGCCCCAGCATTTT,CASSLNWGSGQPQHF,15,-,TRBV27,TRBJ1-5,-
TGTGCCAGCAGTTACTCGTTGGGCAGGGTGAACACTGAAGCTTTCTTT,CASSYSLGRVNTEAFF,16,-,TRBV6-2/TRBV6-3,TRBJ1-1,-
TGTGCCAGCAGCAGCTACTTTGCGGGGGCCACCGGGGAGCTGTTTTTT,CASSSYFAGATGELFF,16,-,TRBV3-1/TRBV3-2,TRBJ2-2,-
TGTGCCAGCAGCTTTGGGGGGGCCCAAGAGACCCAGTACTTC,CASSFGGAQETQYF,14,-,TRBV7-9,TRBJ2-5,few
TGTGCCAGTAGTAGGGGGACTAGCGGGATAGATGAGCAGTTCTTC,CASSRGTSGIDEQFF,15,TRBD2,TRBV19,TRBJ2-1,-
TGTGCCAGCAGCTCCGAGGGCGTCTCCTACGAGCAGTACTTC,CASSSEGVSYEQYF,14,-,TRBV7-3,TRBJ2-7,-
TGTGCCAGCAGTCAGTACGGGGAGTTCACTGAAGCTTTCTTT,CASSQYGEFTEAFF,14,-,TRBV19,TRBJ1-1,-
TGTGCCAGCAGCCGATCAGGGTTGAACACTGAAGCTTTCTTT,CASSRSGLNTEAFF,14,-,TRBV7-3,TRBJ1-1,-
TGTGCCAGCAGCTTGGGGGACAGGGTCAATCAGCCCCAGCATTTT,CASSLGDRVNQPQHF,15,TRBD1,TRBV5-5,TRBJ1-5,-
TGTGCCAGCAGTAAGCGGGGTGAAGCCTACAATGAGCAGTTCTTC,CASSKRGEAYNEQFF,15,TRBD2,TRBV6-5,TRBJ2-1,once
TGTGCCAGCAGTATAAACAGGGGCACTGAAGCTTTCTTT,CASSINRGTEAFF,13,TRBD1,TRBV2,TRBJ1-1,-
TGTGCCAGCAGTGAAACCACCCCAGGGAGGACTGAAGCTTTCTTT,CASSETTPGRTEAFF,15,-,TRBV6-1,TRBJ1-1,once